This TCR beta chain was retrieved from a study of cytomegalovirus exposure and HLA in healthy donors. V was pared by 4 bases and J by 0 bases, with 12 bases between. The CDR3 spans 15 residues. Germline V CDR1 and CDR2: SGHRS, YFSETQ. Whole-study findings and limits: For TCR beta chains, V- and J-gene trimming was later linked to a missense DCLRE1C variant. In a later analysis, at a false discovery rate of 0.05, 15,000 to 20,000 TCR beta sequences were associated with HLA alleles. Previously analyzed data showed that most TCR beta V segments were productive at a frequency of about 90% or about 30%.

The PCR made use of 60 Vbeta and 13 Jbeta primers. Only in-frame clones appear in the TCRdb table, and some are missing; sequencing was by immunoSEQ multiplex PCR. The top ten hold 2.9% of the sample, which has over 150,000 clones, 75% seen once. In its sample, this clone was seen a few times. Its antigen is not known. The sample consisted of PBMCs. This chain links TRBV5-1 with TRBJ2-3; tentatively, D is TRBD2 (6 bases). The clonotype originates from a male donor in good health and CMV-seronegative. The CDR3 DNA reads as TGCGCCAGCAGCCCGGGTCTAGCGAGCACAGATACGCAGTATTTT. This gives the protein CASSPGLASTDTQYF.